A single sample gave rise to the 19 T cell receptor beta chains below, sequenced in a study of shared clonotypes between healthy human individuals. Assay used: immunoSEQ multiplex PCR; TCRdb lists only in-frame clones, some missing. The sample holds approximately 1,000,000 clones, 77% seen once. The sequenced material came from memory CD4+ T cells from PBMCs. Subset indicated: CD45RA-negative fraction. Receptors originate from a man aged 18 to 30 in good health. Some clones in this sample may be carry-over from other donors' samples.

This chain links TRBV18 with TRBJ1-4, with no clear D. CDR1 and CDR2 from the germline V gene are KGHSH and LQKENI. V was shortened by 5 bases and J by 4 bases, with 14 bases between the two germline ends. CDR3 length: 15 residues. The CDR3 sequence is CASSTTQLSNEKLFF. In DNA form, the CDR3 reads TGTGCCAGCTCAACTACGCAGCTTAGTAATGAAAAACTGTTTTTT.

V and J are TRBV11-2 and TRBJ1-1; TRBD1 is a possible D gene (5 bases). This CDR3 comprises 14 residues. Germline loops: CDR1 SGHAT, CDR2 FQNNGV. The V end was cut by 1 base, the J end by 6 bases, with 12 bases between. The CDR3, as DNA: TGTGCCAGCAGCTTAGTTCAGGGTAGGGCTGAAGCTTTCTTT. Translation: CASSLVQGRAEAFF.

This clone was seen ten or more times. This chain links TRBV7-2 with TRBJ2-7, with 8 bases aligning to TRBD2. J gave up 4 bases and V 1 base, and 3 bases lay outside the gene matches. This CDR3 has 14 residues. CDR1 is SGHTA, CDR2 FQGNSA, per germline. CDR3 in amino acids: CASSLGTSRYEQYF. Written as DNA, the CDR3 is TGTGCCAGCAGCTTAGGGACTAGCAGATACGAGCAGTACTTC.

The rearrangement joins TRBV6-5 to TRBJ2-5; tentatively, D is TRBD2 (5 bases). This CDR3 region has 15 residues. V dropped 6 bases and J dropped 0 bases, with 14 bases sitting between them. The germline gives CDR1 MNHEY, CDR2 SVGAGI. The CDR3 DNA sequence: TGTGCCAGCAGGCCCCTGGCGGGTTACCAAGAGACCCAGTACTTC. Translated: CASRPLAGYQETQYF.

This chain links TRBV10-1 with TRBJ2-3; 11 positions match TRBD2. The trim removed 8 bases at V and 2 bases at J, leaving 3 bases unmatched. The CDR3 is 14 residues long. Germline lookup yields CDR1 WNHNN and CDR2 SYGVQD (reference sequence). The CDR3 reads CASQLAGDTDTQYF. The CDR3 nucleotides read TGCGCCAGCCAACTAGCGGGAGACACAGATACGCAGTATTTT.

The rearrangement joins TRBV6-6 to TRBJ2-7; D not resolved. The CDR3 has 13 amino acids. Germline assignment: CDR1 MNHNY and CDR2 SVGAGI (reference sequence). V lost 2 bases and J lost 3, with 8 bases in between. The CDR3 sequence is CASSYEQRYEQYF. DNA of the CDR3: TGTGCCAGCAGTTACGAACAGCGCTACGAGCAGTACTTC.

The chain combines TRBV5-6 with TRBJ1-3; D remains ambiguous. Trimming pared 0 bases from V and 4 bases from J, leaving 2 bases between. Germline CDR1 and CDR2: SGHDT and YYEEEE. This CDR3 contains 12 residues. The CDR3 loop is CASSLGGNTIYF. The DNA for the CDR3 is TGTGCCAGCAGCTTGGGGGGAAACACCATATATTTT.

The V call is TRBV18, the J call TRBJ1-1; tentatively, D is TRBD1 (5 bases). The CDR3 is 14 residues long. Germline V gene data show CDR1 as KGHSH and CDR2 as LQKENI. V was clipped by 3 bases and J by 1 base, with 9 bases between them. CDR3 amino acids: CASSPGTRNTEAFF. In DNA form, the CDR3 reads TGTGCCAGCTCACCCGGGACGAGGAACACTGAAGCTTTCTTT.

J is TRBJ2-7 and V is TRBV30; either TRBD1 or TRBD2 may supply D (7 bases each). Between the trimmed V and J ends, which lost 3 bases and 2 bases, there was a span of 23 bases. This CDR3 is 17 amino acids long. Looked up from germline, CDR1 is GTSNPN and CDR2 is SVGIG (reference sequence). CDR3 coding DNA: TGTGCCTGGAGCGCTCCTCAGGGGGGGGTGGTGACCTACGAGCAGTACTTC. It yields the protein CAWSAPQGGVVTYEQYF.

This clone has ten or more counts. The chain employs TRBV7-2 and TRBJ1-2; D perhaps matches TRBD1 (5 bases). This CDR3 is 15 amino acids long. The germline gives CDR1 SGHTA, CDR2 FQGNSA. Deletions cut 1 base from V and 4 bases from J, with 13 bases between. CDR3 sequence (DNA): TGTGCCAGCAGCTTAGTTGGAAGGGGCGCCTATGGCTACACCTTC. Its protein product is CASSLVGRGAYGYTF.

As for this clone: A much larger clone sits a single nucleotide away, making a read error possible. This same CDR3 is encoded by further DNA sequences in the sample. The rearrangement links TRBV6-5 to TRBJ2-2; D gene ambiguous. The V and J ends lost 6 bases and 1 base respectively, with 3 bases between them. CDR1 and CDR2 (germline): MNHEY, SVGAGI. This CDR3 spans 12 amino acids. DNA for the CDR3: TGTGCCAGCAGCAAGAACACCGGGGAGCTGTTTTTT. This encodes CASSKNTGELFF.

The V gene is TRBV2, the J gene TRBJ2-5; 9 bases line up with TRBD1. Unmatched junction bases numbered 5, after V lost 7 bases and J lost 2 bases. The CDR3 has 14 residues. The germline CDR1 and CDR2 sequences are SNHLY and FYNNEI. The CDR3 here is CASNGQGRQETQYF. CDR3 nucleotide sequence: TGTGCCAGCAACGGACAGGGGCGACAAGAGACCCAGTACTTC.

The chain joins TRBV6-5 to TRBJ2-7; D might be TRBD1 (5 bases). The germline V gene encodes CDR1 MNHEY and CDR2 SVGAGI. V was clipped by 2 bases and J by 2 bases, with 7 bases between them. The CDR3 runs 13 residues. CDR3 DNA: TGTGCCAGCAGTTACACAGGAGCCTACGAGCAGTACTTC. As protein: CASSYTGAYEQYF.

This chain's CDR3 is CAWRGLAGVISYNEQFF. CDR3 in DNA: TGTGCCTGGAGGGGACTAGCGGGAGTGATCTCCTACAATGAGCAGTTCTTC. The chain employs TRBV30 and TRBJ2-1; TRBD2 agrees at 14 bases. The V segment lost 3 bases and the J segment 0 bases; nucleotides outside the gene matches: 4. Germline CDR1 is GTSNPN and CDR2 is SVGIG (reference sequence). This CDR3 has 17 residues.

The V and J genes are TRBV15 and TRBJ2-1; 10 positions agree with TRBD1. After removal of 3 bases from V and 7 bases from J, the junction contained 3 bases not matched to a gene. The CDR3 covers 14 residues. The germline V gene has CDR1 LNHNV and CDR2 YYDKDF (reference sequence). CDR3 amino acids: CATSRGQGFNEQFF. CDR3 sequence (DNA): TGTGCCACCAGCAGGGGACAGGGGTTTAATGAGCAGTTCTTC.

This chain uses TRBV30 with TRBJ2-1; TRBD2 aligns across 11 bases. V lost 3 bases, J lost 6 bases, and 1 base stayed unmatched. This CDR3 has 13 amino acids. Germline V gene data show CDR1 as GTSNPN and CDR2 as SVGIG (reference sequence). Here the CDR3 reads CAWRTSGTNEQFF. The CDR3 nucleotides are TGTGCCTGGAGGACTAGCGGGACCAATGAGCAGTTCTTC.

The CDR3 DNA follows: TGTGCCAGCAGTTCAGGACAGTTCACAGATACGCAGTATTTT. Translation: CASSSGQFTDTQYF. V is TRBV27 and J is TRBJ2-3; D is perhaps TRBD1 (6 bases). CDR3 size: 14 residues. The V end was cut by 4 bases, the J end by 2 bases, with 10 bases between. CDR1 is MNHEY and CDR2 is SMNVEV in the germline V gene (reference sequence).

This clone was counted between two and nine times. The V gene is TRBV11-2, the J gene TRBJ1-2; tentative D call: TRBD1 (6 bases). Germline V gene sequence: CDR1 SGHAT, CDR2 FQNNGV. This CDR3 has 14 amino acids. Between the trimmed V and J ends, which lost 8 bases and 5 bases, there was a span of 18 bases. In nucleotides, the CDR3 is TGTGCCAGCGGTTCGCGGGGGGCATTGTATGGCTACACCTTC. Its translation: CASGSRGALYGYTF.

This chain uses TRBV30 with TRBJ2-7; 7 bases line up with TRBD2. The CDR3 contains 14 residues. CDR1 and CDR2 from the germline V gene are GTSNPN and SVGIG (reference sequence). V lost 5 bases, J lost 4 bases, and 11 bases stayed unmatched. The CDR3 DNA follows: TGTGCCTGGGAGCGGGACGGCGTTAGGTACGAGCAGTACTTC. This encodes CAWERDGVRYEQYF.